Presented here are 11 T cell receptor beta chains from one specimen sequenced in a study of vaccination and CD4 T cells after COVID-19. An Oncomine TCR Beta short-read assay was used to sequence the DNA from cultured CD4+ T cells. Via MiXCR, TCRdb re-called the PCR reads, giving one row per CDR3 protein. This table has about 17,000 distinct CDR3 sequences, 30% to 45% appearing once. The antigens of these receptors remain unknown. Described treatment: roughly nine-day PBMC culture with coronavirus spike peptide pools or control peptides (ViraFEST assay). Material: CD4+ T cells from blood, cultured in vitro. Every receptor here comes from a human donor who had recovered from COVID-19.

The gene calls are TRBV7-3 and TRBJ2-1; D not certain. This CDR3 contains 15 residues. CDR1 and CDR2 from the germline V gene are SGHTA and FQGTGA. V was clipped by 2 bases and J by 2 bases, with 10 bases between them. In DNA form, the CDR3 reads TGTGCCAGCAGCTTATTCTCAGCCCCCTACAATGAGCAGTTCTTC. It translates to CASSLFSAPYNEQFF.

By proportion, this clonotype is medium-sized. The rearrangement joins TRBV7-2 to TRBJ1-5; D might be TRBD1 (5 bases). The V and J ends lost 5 bases and 3 bases respectively, with 17 bases between them. CDR1 and CDR2 from the germline V gene are SGHTA and FQGNSA. The CDR3 length is 16 residues. CDR3 DNA sequence: TGTGCCAGCAGCCTTCAGAGTTGGGGCTCCAATCAGCCCCAGCATTTT. This gives the protein CASSLQSWGSNQPQHF.

CDR3 amino acids: CASSQDRRDRGYSGGEQYF. In DNA form, the CDR3 reads TGTGCCAGCAGCCAAGATCGCCGGGACAGGGGGTATTCTGGGGGCGAGCAGTACTTC. V usage is TRBV14 and J usage is TRBJ2-7; the match to TRBD1 covers 11 bases. CDR1 is SGHDN, CDR2 FVKESK, per germline. CDR3 length: 19 residues. Trimming took 0 bases from V and 6 from J; bases not matched to a gene: 16.

CDR3 bases: TGTGCCAGCAGCTTATTTAGCGGGAGGGCTGGCGGGGAGCTGTTTTTT. This translates into CASSLFSGRAGGELFF. This chain uses TRBV7-2 with TRBJ2-2; 11 positions match TRBD2. From germline, CDR1 is SGHTA and CDR2 FQGNSA. This CDR3 contains 16 residues. V shed 2 bases and J 7 bases; nucleotides not matched to a gene: 6. The variable domain in full, with the rest retrieved from reference TRBV7-2 and TRBJ2-2, is GAGVSQSPSNKVTEKGKDVELRCDPISGHTALYWYRQSLGQGLEFLIYFQGNSAPDKSGLPSDRFSAERTGGSVSTLTIQRTQQEDSAVYLCASSLFSGRAGGELFFGEGSRLTVL.

The chain is built from TRBV10-3 and TRBJ1-3; D gene ambiguous. The length of the CDR3 is 15 residues. Germline loops: CDR1 ENHRY, CDR2 SYGVKD. Deletions cut 0 bases from V and 3 bases from J, with 9 bases between. CDR3 amino acids: CAISESGGSGNTIYF. CDR3 bases: TGTGCCATCAGTGAGTCAGGAGGGAGTGGAAACACCATATATTTT.

This clonotype was observed a single time. The chain uses TRBV25-1 and TRBJ2-2, with a weak D call TRBD2 (6 bases). The CDR3 length is 16 residues. Per the germline V gene, CDR1 is MGHDK and CDR2 is SYGVNS. V shed 3 bases and J shed 5 bases, with 16 bases lying between them. The CDR3 nucleotides are TGTGCCAGCAGTGAGGGGGGAAGGGGAAGGACCGGGGAGCTGTTTTTT. Its translation: CASSEGGRGRTGELFF.

V gene TRBV19 combines with J gene TRBJ1-5, with D hard to call. The CDR3 is 14 residues long. V shed 7 bases and J shed 3 bases, with 13 bases lying between them. CDR1 and CDR2 from the germline V gene are LNHDA and SQIVND (reference sequence). CDR3 in DNA: TGTGCCAGTACCTCGGAACGGATCAATCAGCCCCAGCATTTT. The encoded protein is CASTSERINQPQHF.

The rearrangement joins TRBV2 to TRBJ2-7; D unclear. V lost 0 bases to trimming and J lost 2 bases, with 2 bases between them. Germline V gives CDR1 SNHLY, CDR2 FYNNEI. The length of the CDR3 is 12 residues. The CDR3 DNA reads as TGTGCCAGCAGTGAAGCCGCCTACGAGCAGTACTTC. It is translated as CASSEAAYEQYF. Variable domain in full (rest from reference TRBV2 and TRBJ2-7): EPEVTQTPSHQVTQMGQEVILRCVPISNHLYFYWYRQILGQKVEFLVSFYNNEISEKSEIFDDQFSVERPDGSNFTLKIRSTKLEDSAMYFCASSEAAYEQYFGPGTRLTVT.

The genes are TRBV18 and TRBJ2-7; TRBD2 matches at 7 bases. J was trimmed by 5 bases and V by 8 bases; bases with no gene match: 3. This CDR3 has 11 amino acids. The germline gives CDR1 KGHSH, CDR2 LQKENI. The CDR3 is CASKRGDEQYF. For the CDR3, the DNA is TGTGCCAGCAAACGGGGGGACGAGCAGTACTTC. Drawing the rest from reference TRBV18 and TRBJ2-7, the complete variable domain is NAGVMQNPRHLVRRRGQEARLRCSPMKGHSHVYWYRQLPEEGLKFMVYLQKENIIDESGMPKERFSAEFPKEGPSILRIQQVVRGDSAAYFCASKRGDEQYFGPGTRLTVT.

This chain's CDR3 is CSASLQGSDEQFF. As DNA, the CDR3 is TGCAGTGCTAGCCTACAGGGTTCGGATGAGCAGTTCTTC. This chain connects TRBV20-1 to TRBJ2-1; D is possibly TRBD1 (6 bases). The V gene's germline CDR1 is DFQATT and CDR2 SNEGSKA (reference sequence). V was clipped by 3 bases and J by 8 bases, with 14 bases between them. The CDR3 contains 13 residues.

V is TRBV5-4 and J is TRBJ2-1, with a tentative D call TRBD2 (6 bases). V lost 3 bases to trimming and J lost 3 bases, with 10 bases between them. Germline V gene data show CDR1 as SGHNT and CDR2 as YYREEE (reference sequence). The CDR3 length is 14 residues. The CDR3 coding sequence is TGTGCCAGCAGCTCGGGACTCCACTACAATGAGCAGTTCTTC. This encodes CASSSGLHYNEQFF. Full variable domain (missing parts from reference TRBV5-4 and TRBJ2-1): ETGVTQSPTHLIKTRGQQVTLRCSSQSGHNTVSWYQQALGQGPQFIFQYYREEENGRGNFPPRFSGLQFPNYSSELNVNALELDDSALYLCASSSGLHYNEQFFGPGTRLTVL.